The clone carrying this T cell receptor (beta chain) has just one count. TCRdb's table, derived via immunoSEQ multiplex PCR, lists solely in-frame clones and lacks some. In the table there are more than 400,000 clones, 92% of which are singletons. These data originate in a study of Ad26.COV2.S vaccination and SARS-CoV-2 variants. This CDR3 spans 16 amino acids. Trimming took 3 bases from V and 8 from J, leaving 17 bases between them. The germline V gene encodes CDR1 SNHLY and CDR2 FYNNEI. The treatment here: roughly 19 received Ad26.COV2.S at low or high dose, single or two shots; 5 received placebo; per-sample allocation not given. After the first vaccine or placebo injection, samples were drawn on day 63.

V usage is TRBV2 and J usage is TRBJ1-6, with a possible D match to TRBD1 (5 bases). This sample comprised peripheral blood, obtained in a trial of Ad26.COV2.S vaccine versus placebo. This TCR came from a person between 18 and 59 years old who received the Ad26.COV2.S COVID-19 vaccine or a placebo. The CDR3 DNA sequence: TGTGCCAGCAGTGAGCAGGGACTGGGGTTAGATTCACCCCTCCACTTT. This encodes CASSEQGLGLDSPLHF.